These 5 T cell receptor beta chains share one sample of origin, sequenced in a study of control samples from healthy donors and cancer patients. Repertoires were generated with immunoSEQ multiplex PCR, while TCRdb's copy carries only in-frame clones and drops some. The table lists around 150,000 clones, 75% to 90% of them singletons, with 4.9% in the top ten. The sequencing sample was made of blood. The receptors come from a man aged 25 to 40 in good health.

This clone was seen only once. The genes are TRBV4-3 and TRBJ2-1; no firm D call. The germline V and J ends were trimmed by 0 bases and 5 bases, with 11 bases remaining between them. Germline assignment: CDR1 LGHNA and CDR2 YSLEER. This CDR3 is built from 15 residues. This CDR3 reads CASSQETQFNNEQFF. In DNA form, the CDR3 reads TGCGCCAGCAGCCAAGAAACACAGTTTAACAATGAGCAGTTCTTC.

The chain has TRBV12-5 and TRBJ1-3; no clear D gene. Germline V gives CDR1 LGHNT, CDR2 FRNRAP. V was shortened by 7 bases and J by 0 bases, with 13 bases between the two germline ends. This CDR3 has 15 amino acids. The CDR3 reads CASAFDTASGNTIYF. In DNA, the CDR3 is TGTGCTAGTGCCTTCGACACCGCCTCTGGAAACACCATATATTTT.

The rearrangement joins TRBV6-5 to TRBJ1-4, with a possible D match to TRBD1 (5 bases). The V and J ends lost 6 bases and 7 bases respectively, with 12 bases between them. The CDR3 spans 13 residues. Germline V gene data show CDR1 as MNHEY and CDR2 as SVGAGI. The CDR3 reads CASRPRASEKLFF. The CDR3 region has the DNA TGTGCCAGCAGGCCCAGGGCTTCTGAAAAACTGTTTTTT.

This rearrangement joins TRBV5-6 to TRBJ2-5; 7 positions agree with TRBD2. There are 12 residues in the CDR3. The J segment lost 4 bases and the V segment lost 6 bases, leaving 3 bases of the junction unmatched. The germline V gene encodes CDR1 SGHDT and CDR2 YYEEEE. The DNA of the CDR3 is TGTGCCAGCACCTCGGGGGGAGAGACCCAGTACTTC. This translates into CASTSGGETQYF.

This clone was observed a single time. The chain combines TRBV6-5 with TRBJ1-4; TRBD1 aligns across 11 bases. With V trimmed by 5 bases and J by 8 bases, 4 bases remained unmatched. Germline loops: CDR1 MNHEY, CDR2 SVGAGI. There are 14 residues in the CDR3. For the CDR3, the DNA is TGTGCCAGCAGTAAGGGACAGGGGGGGGAAAAACTGTTTTTT. Translation gives CASSKGQGGEKLFF.